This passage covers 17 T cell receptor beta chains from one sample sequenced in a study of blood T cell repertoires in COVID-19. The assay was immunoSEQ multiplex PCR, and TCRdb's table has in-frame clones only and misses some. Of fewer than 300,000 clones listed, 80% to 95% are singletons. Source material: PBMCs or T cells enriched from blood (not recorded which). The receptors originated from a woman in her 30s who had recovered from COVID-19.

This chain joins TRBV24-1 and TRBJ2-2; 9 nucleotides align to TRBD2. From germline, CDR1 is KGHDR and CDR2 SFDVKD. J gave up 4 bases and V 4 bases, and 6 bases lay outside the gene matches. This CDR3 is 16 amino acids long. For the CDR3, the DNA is TGTGCCACCAGTGAATGGACTAGCGTAGCCACCGGGGAGCTGTTTTTT. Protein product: CATSEWTSVATGELFF.

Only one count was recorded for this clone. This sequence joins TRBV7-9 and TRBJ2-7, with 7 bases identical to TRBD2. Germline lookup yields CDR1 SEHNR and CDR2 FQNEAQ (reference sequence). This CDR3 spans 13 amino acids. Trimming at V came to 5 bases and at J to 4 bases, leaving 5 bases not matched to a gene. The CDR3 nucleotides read TGTGCCAGCAGCGACCGGACTAGGTACGAGCAGTACTTC. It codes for CASSDRTRYEQYF.

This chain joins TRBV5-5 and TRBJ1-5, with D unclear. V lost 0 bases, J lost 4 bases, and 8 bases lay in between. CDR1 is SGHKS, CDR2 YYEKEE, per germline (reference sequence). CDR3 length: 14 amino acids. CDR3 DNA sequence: TGTGCCAGCAGCTTGGCCGGGTCTAATCAGCCCCAGCATTTT. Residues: CASSLAGSNQPQHF.

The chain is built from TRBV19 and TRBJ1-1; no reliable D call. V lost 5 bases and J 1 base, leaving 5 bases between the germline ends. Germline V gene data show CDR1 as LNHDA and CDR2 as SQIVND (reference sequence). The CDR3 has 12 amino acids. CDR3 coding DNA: TGTGCCAGTAGTCGGGGGAACACTGAAGCTTTCTTT. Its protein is CASSRGNTEAFF.

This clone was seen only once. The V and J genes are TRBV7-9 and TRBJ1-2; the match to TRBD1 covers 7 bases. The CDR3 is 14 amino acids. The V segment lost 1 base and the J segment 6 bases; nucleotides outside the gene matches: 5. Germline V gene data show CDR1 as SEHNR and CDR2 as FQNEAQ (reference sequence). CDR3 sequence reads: CASSLEEGADGYTF. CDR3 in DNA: TGTGCCAGCAGCTTAGAGGAGGGGGCTGATGGCTACACCTTC.

For the CDR3, the DNA is TGTGCCAGCAGCCAAGAAGGCCAGGAGGCGCGGACCTCTGGGGCCAACGTCCTGACTTTC. Its protein is CASSQEGQEARTSGANVLTF. The chain links TRBV3-1 (or the pseudogene TRBV3-2) to TRBJ2-6, with D possibly being TRBD2 (5 bases). V was pared by 0 bases and J by 0 bases, with 18 bases between. The CDR3 consists of 20 residues. The germline V gene has CDR1 LGHDT and CDR2 YNNKEL (reference sequence).

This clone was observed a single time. CDR3 in amino acids: CASSFELAVYNEQFF. The DNA of the CDR3 is TGCGCCAGCAGTTTTGAACTAGCGGTCTACAATGAGCAGTTCTTC. The J gene is TRBJ2-1, the V gene TRBV4-3; 8 nucleotides match TRBD2. Trimming cost V 6 bases and J 3 bases; bases outside gene matches: 7. Germline CDR1 LGHNA, CDR2 YSLEER. The CDR3 sequence is 15 residues long.

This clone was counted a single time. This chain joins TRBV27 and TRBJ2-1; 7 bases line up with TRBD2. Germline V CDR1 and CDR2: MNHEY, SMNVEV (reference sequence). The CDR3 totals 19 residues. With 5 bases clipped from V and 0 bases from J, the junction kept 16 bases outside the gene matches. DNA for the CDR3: TGTGCCAGCAGTCTTATACTGACCTCTAGCGGAAGCTCCTACAATGAGCAGTTCTTC. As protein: CASSLILTSSGSSYNEQFF.

CDR3 nucleotide sequence: TGTGCCAGCAGCCGCGTGACTAGCGGGATTTCGTACGAGCAGTACTTC. This sequence encodes CASSRVTSGISYEQYF. The gene calls are TRBV3-1 (or the pseudogene TRBV3-2) and TRBJ2-7, with 11 bases matching TRBD2. With 4 bases clipped from V and 4 bases from J, the junction kept 9 bases outside the gene matches. The CDR3 has 16 residues. Germline V gene data show CDR1 as LGHDT and CDR2 as YNNKEL (reference sequence).

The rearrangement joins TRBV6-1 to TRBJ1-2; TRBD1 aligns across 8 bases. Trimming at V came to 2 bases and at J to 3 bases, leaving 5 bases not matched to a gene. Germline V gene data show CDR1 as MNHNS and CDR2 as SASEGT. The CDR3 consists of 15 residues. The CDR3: CASSESTGEYYGYTF. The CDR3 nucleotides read TGTGCCAGCAGTGAATCGACAGGGGAATACTATGGCTACACCTTC.

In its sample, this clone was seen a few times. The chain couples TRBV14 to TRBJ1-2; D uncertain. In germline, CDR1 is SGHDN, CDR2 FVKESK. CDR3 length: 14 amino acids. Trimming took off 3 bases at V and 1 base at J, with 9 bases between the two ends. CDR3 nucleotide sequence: TGTGCCAGCAGCCAGTGGCAGGTTAACTATGGCTACACCTTC. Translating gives CASSQWQVNYGYTF.

The CDR3 spells CASRLTRDRRFGYEQYF. For the CDR3, the DNA is TGTGCAAGTCGCCTTACTCGGGACAGACGCTTCGGGTACGAGCAGTACTTC. J is TRBJ2-7 and V is TRBV12-2; whether TRBD1, the table's D call, matches the DNA was not checked. TRBV12-2 is designated a pseudogene. This CDR3 spans 17 amino acids.

The CDR3 DNA reads TGCGCCAGCAGCCAAGAAATTGCGACAGACTCCTACGAGCAGTACTTC. Translating gives CASSQEIATDSYEQYF. The rearrangement links TRBV4-3 to TRBJ2-7; tentatively, D is TRBD1 (5 bases). The CDR3 has 16 amino acids. V was clipped by 0 bases and J by 0 bases, with 12 bases between them. Germline V gives CDR1 LGHNA, CDR2 YSLEER.

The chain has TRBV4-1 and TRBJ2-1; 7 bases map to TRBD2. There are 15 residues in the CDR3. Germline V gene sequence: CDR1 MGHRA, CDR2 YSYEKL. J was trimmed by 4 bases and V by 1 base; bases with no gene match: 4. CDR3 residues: CASSQGSGLYNEQFF. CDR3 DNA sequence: TGCGCCAGCAGCCAAGGGTCGGGACTATACAATGAGCAGTTCTTC.

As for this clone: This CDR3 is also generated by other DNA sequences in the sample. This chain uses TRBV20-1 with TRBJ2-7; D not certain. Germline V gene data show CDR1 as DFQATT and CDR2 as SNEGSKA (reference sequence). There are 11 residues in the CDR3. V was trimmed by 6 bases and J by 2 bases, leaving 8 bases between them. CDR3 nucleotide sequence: TGCAGTGCGCGGCTCACCTACGAGCAGTACTTC. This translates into CSARLTYEQYF.

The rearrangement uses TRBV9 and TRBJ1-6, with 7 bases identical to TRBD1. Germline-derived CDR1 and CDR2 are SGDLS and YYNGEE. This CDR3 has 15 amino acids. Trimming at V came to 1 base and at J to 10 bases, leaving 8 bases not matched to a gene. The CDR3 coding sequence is TGTGCCAGCAGCGTATTGTCAGGGGGTGACTCACCCCTCCACTTT. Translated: CASSVLSGGDSPLHF.

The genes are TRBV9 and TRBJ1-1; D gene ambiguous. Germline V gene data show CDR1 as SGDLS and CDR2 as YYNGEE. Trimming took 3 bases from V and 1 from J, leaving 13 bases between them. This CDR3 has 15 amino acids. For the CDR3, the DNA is TGTGCCAGCAGCGCCGAGGGAGCCCGGAACACTGAAGCTTTCTTT. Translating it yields CASSAEGARNTEAFF.